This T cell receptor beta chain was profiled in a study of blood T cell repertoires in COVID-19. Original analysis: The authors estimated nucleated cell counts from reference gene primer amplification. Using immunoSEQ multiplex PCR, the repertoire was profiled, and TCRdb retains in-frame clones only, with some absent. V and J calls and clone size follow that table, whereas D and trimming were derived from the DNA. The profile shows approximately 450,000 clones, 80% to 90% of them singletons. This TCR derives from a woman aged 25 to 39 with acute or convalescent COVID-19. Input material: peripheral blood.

CDR3 in amino acids: CASRFRRGEQFF. The DNA of the CDR3 is TGTGCCAGCAGGTTCCGGCGGGGTGAGCAGTTCTTC. V usage is TRBV6-5 and J usage is TRBJ2-1; TRBD2 might be the D (6 bases). CDR1 is MNHEY, CDR2 SVGAGI, per germline. The CDR3 runs 12 residues. Trimming took off 6 bases at V and 9 bases at J, with 12 bases between the two ends.